This T cell receptor beta chain was recovered during a study of blood T cells in healthy people across ages. The V gene lost 0 bases and the J gene lost 3 bases, with 8 bases spanning the gap. The CDR3 is 14 amino acids. The germline V gene encodes CDR1 LGHNA and CDR2 YNFKEQ. The authors ran a second PCR of roughly 6 to 12 cycles using a sample-barcoded 5' primer and a J-beta primer mix. Each CDR3 protein gets one entry after TCRdb re-called the 5' RACE reads with MiXCR. The sample lists about 1 million distinct CDR3 sequences, 40% to 50% occurring once. The chain recombines TRBV4-2 with TRBJ2-5, with D possibly being TRBD1 (6 bases). This clonotype originated in a woman in her sixties or seventies in good health. Sequenced: blood. DNA for the CDR3: TGTGCCAGCAGCCAAGACGGGACAAAAGAGACCCAGTACTTC. Protein product: CASSQDGTKETQYF.